These 25 T cell receptor beta chains were sequenced from one sample in a study of T cells in localized non-small cell lung cancer. Sequenced by immunoSEQ multiplex PCR; TCRdb stores in-frame clones only, minus some. Of some 1,800 clones in the sample, about 20% are singletons; the top ten hold around an eighth. This material consisted of normal lung tissue next to the tumor, taken before any cancer treatment. All receptors derive from a man between 18 and 49 years old with stage I lung adenocarcinoma.

This clone was found a few times. This chain joins TRBV10-3 and TRBJ1-1; D might be TRBD1 (5 bases). The germline V and J ends were trimmed by 1 base and 1 base, with 13 bases remaining between them. The germline gives CDR1 ENHRY, CDR2 SYGVKD. The CDR3 has 16 amino acids. The CDR3 coding sequence is TGTGCCATCAGTGAGTTGATCCCAGGGAAGAACACTGAAGCTTTCTTT. Amino acid sequence: CAISELIPGKNTEAFF.

V usage is TRBV6-8 and J usage is TRBJ1-2, with 8 bases matching TRBD1. The CDR3 is 16 amino acids. V lost 6 bases and J lost 6; bases outside the gene matches: 15. Germline lookup yields CDR1 MNHGY and CDR2 SAAAGT. The CDR3 sequence is CASRFLSGGLLDGYTF. Written as DNA, the CDR3 is TGTGCCAGCAGGTTCCTGTCAGGGGGCCTGTTGGATGGCTACACCTTC.

This clone appeared a few times. The chain carries TRBV6-7 and TRBJ2-1, with 10 nucleotides matching TRBD2. TRBV6-7 carries the ORF label, with uncertain function. The CDR3 consists of 17 residues. V lost 6 bases to trimming and J lost 2 bases; unmatched junction nucleotides: 10. CDR3 in DNA: TGTGCCAGCAGACCTAGGACTAGCGGAATCGCCTACAATGAGCAGTTCTTC. The encoded protein is CASRPRTSGIAYNEQFF.

V usage is TRBV6-8 and J usage is TRBJ2-3; 7 bases fit TRBD1. Trimming at V came to 3 bases and at J to 2 bases, leaving 2 bases not matched to a gene. CDR1 MNHGY and CDR2 SAAAGT come from the germline V gene. This CDR3 comprises 14 residues. CDR3 in amino acids: CASSYDRDTDTQYF. The DNA for the CDR3 is TGTGCCAGCAGTTATGACAGGGACACAGATACGCAGTATTTT.

The J gene is TRBJ2-3, the V gene TRBV4-1, with 9 bases matching TRBD1. V gave up 0 bases and J gave up 1 base; unmatched junction bases: 2. The germline gives CDR1 MGHRA, CDR2 YSYEKL. The CDR3 is 16 residues long. The CDR3 reads CASSQERTGGTDTQYF. The CDR3 bases are TGCGCCAGCAGCCAAGAACGGACAGGGGGCACAGATACGCAGTATTTT.

Judged by abundance, this clone is large (0.1 to 1%). The chain has TRBV6-8 and TRBJ1-2, with a weak D call TRBD1 (5 bases). Trimming took 6 bases from V and 5 from J, leaving 22 bases between them. The CDR3 contains 16 residues. In germline, CDR1 is MNHGY, CDR2 SAAAGT. CDR3: CASRGHGTADIYGYTF. DNA for the CDR3: TGTGCCAGCAGAGGACACGGGACGGCGGATATTTATGGCTACACCTTC.

This clone rates as medium-sized. This chain joins TRBV11-3 and TRBJ1-2; 7 bases agree with TRBD1. Losses at the gene ends were 6 bases for V and 1 base for J; bases not matched to a gene: 11. The CDR3 has 16 amino acids. Germline V gene sequence: CDR1 SGHNT, CDR2 YENEEA. CDR3 protein: CASRPRTGTDNYGYTF. The DNA of the CDR3 is TGTGCCAGCAGGCCGAGGACCGGGACAGATAACTATGGCTACACCTTC.

In this sample, this clone turned up a few times. The junction departs from the called germline gene at one end, perhaps through a read error. The chain recombines TRBV6-8 with TRBJ1-3; 9 positions agree with TRBD1. Germline CDR1 MNHGY, CDR2 SAAAGT. The CDR3 has 17 residues. In DNA form, the CDR3 reads TGTGCCATCAGTCCGGGACAGGGCCGCGTATATGGAAACACCATATATTTT. Residues: CAISPGQGRVYGNTIYF.

This clone showed up just a few times. V gene TRBV30 combines with J gene TRBJ1-3; 7 bases line up with TRBD1. The CDR3 contains 15 residues. With 5 bases clipped from V and 0 bases from J, the junction kept 7 bases outside the gene matches. Germline lookup yields CDR1 GTSNPN and CDR2 SVGIG (reference sequence). CDR3: CAWGTVTISGNTIYF. In DNA, the CDR3 is TGTGCCTGGGGGACAGTGACTATCTCTGGAAACACCATATATTTT. Complete variable domain (other parts from reference TRBV30 and TRBJ1-3): SQTIHQWPATLVQPVGSPLSLECTVEGTSNPNLYWYRQAAGRGLQLLFYSVGIGQISSEVPQNLSASRPQDRQFILSSKKLLLSDSGFYLCAWGTVTISGNTIYFGEGSWLTVV.

This chain links TRBV6-8 with TRBJ2-1; 11 nucleotides match TRBD2. V trimming: 6 bases; J trimming: 5 bases; junction bases outside the gene matches: 6. The V gene's germline CDR1 is MNHGY and CDR2 SAAAGT. The CDR3 covers 15 residues. CDR3 residues: CASSDSGGANNEQFF. The CDR3 DNA follows: TGTGCCAGCAGCGATAGCGGGGGGGCTAACAATGAGCAGTTCTTC.

V usage is TRBV14 and J usage is TRBJ1-6; no definite D call. Trimming shortened V by 0 bases and J by 7 bases, and 7 bases separated the two germline ends. The CDR3 sequence is 14 residues long. Germline assignment: CDR1 SGHDN and CDR2 FVKESK. CDR3 amino acids: CASSQDLGNSPLHF. The CDR3 coding sequence is TGTGCCAGCAGCCAAGATCTAGGGAATTCACCCCTCCACTTT. Using reference TRBV14 and TRBJ1-6 for the parts outside the CDR3, the full variable domain is EAGVTQFPSHSVIEKGQTVTLRCDPISGHDNLYWYRRVMGKEIKFLLHFVKESKQDESGMPNNRFLAERTGGTYSTLKVQPAELEDSGVYFCASSQDLGNSPLHFGNGTRLTVT.

This clone has just a few counts. The V call is TRBV7-5, the J call TRBJ2-7; no DNA check was done on the table's D call, TRBD1. TRBV7-5 is shown as a pseudogene. The CDR3 is made up of 16 amino acids. This CDR3 reads CASSSEPDRISYEQYF. The CDR3 DNA reads as TGTGCCAGCAGCTCGGAACCGGACAGGATATCCTACGAGCAGTACTTC.

This clone came up a few times. V and J are TRBV6-8 and TRBJ1-2; 8 bases are a match to TRBD1. Germline CDR1 MNHGY, CDR2 SAAAGT. V lost 4 bases to trimming and J lost 6 bases; unmatched junction nucleotides: 13. The CDR3 has 16 residues. The CDR3 DNA reads as TGTGCCAGCAGTTTCAACCTTCCGGGACAGGCGAATGGCTACACCTTC. This translates into CASSFNLPGQANGYTF.

The chain employs TRBV30 and TRBJ2-7; D call uncertain. The V gene lost 3 bases and the J gene lost 4 bases, with 7 bases spanning the gap. This CDR3 has 11 amino acids. Germline CDR1 and CDR2: GTSNPN and SVGIG (reference sequence). CDR3 sequence: CAWSKTYEQYF. In nucleotides, the CDR3 is TGTGCCTGGAGCAAGACTTACGAGCAGTACTTC.

The V and J genes are TRBV9 and TRBJ2-3; 9 bases agree with TRBD2. CDR1 is SGDLS, CDR2 YYNGEE, per germline. The ends lost 0 bases at V and 6 bases at J; junction bases unmatched: 14. This CDR3 is built from 18 residues. CDR3 DNA sequence: TGTGCCAGCAGCGTAGTCCGCATACGCGGGGGGGCTGGGGATACGCAGTATTTT. Translation: CASSVVRIRGGAGDTQYF.

V gene TRBV5-1 combines with J gene TRBJ2-2; D not resolved. Germline V gene sequence: CDR1 SGHRS, CDR2 YFSETQ. V dropped 1 base and J dropped 0 bases, with 4 bases sitting between them. The CDR3 runs to 14 residues. In nucleotides, the CDR3 is TGCGCCAGCAGCTTGCCAGCGAACACCGGGGAGCTGTTTTTT. Translation gives CASSLPANTGELFF.

In its sample, this clone was seen a few times. The genes are TRBV28 and TRBJ1-5; D is uncertain. CDR3 length equals 13 residues. Germline loops: CDR1 MDHEN, CDR2 SYDVKM. V was trimmed by 8 bases and J by 0 bases, leaving 8 bases between them. The CDR3 loop is CASGYDSNQPQHF. The CDR3 nucleotides are TGTGCCAGCGGCTACGATAGCAATCAGCCCCAGCATTTT.

The CDR3 spells CASSLSGDRGYNEQFF. The CDR3 DNA reads TGTGCCAGCAGCTTATCGGGGGACAGGGGCTACAATGAGCAGTTCTTC. This rearrangement joins TRBV11-3 to TRBJ2-1, with 10 bases identical to TRBD1. The CDR3 contains 16 residues. With V trimmed by 2 bases and J by 3 bases, 4 bases remained unmatched. Germline CDR1 and CDR2: SGHNT and YENEEA.

This clone turned up a few times. The chain is built from TRBV7-5 and TRBJ2-7; the D call TRBD2 from the table was never checked on the DNA. TRBV7-5 is a recognized pseudogene. The CDR3 totals 14 residues. CDR3 bases: TGTGCCAGCAGCTTGCGCGGATATACCTACGAGCAGTACTTC. Its translation: CASSLRGYTYEQYF.

This clone appeared a few times. V is TRBV19 and J is TRBJ2-7, with TRBD2 as a possible D gene (5 bases). The CDR3 is 13 amino acids. Germline values: CDR1 LNHDA, CDR2 SQIVND (reference sequence). Trimming took off 8 bases at V and 0 bases at J, with 11 bases between the two ends. The CDR3 DNA is TGTGCCAGTTTGGAGGCCAACTCCTACGAGCAGTACTTC. This encodes CASLEANSYEQYF.

The V and J genes are TRBV9 and TRBJ2-2; tentatively, D is TRBD1 (5 bases). This CDR3 comprises 14 residues. Germline V gives CDR1 SGDLS, CDR2 YYNGEE. V was cut by 3 bases and J by 5 bases, with 11 bases left in between. CDR3 region: CASSGRQLTGELFF. For the CDR3, the DNA is TGTGCCAGCAGCGGTCGACAGCTAACCGGGGAGCTGTTTTTT.

This clone was counted between two and nine times. The chain links TRBV28 to TRBJ2-7, with 7 positions matching TRBD2. Germline CDR1 is MDHEN and CDR2 is SYDVKM. The CDR3 sequence is 12 residues long. The V segment lost 7 bases and the J segment 3 bases; nucleotides outside the gene matches: 3. CDR3 amino acids: CASTRGDYEQYF. The CDR3, as DNA: TGTGCCAGCACCCGGGGGGACTACGAGCAGTACTTC.

The rearrangement links TRBV19 to TRBJ2-5, with 13 bases matching TRBD2. From germline, CDR1 is LNHDA and CDR2 SQIVND (reference sequence). The V segment lost 4 bases and the J segment 7 bases; nucleotides outside the gene matches: 9. This CDR3 comprises 16 residues. The CDR3 DNA reads TGTGCCAGTAGTAGAAGACTAGCGGGGGGCCCTGGGACCCAGTACTTC. Translated: CASSRRLAGGPGTQYF.

The chain uses TRBV19 and TRBJ1-2; 7 bases fit TRBD1. V was clipped by 3 bases and J by 0 bases; unmatched bases: 1. The CDR3 has 14 amino acids. Germline assignment: CDR1 LNHDA and CDR2 SQIVND (reference sequence). CDR3 sequence: CASSIGTANYGYTF. CDR3 DNA: TGTGCCAGTAGTATCGGGACAGCTAACTATGGCTACACCTTC.

This chain connects TRBV19 to TRBJ1-6; TRBD1 matches 8 bases. This CDR3 has 17 amino acids. Germline values: CDR1 LNHDA, CDR2 SQIVND (reference sequence). With V trimmed by 3 bases and J by 4 bases, 8 bases remained unmatched. CDR3 sequence (DNA): TGTGCCAGTAGTATCAGCGCAGGGGGCGGATATAATTCACCCCTCCACTTT. It is translated as CASSISAGGGYNSPLHF.